The 24 T cell receptor beta chains below all came from one sample that was sequenced in a study of response to subunit inactivated influenza vaccine. TCRdb ran MiXCR on the RT-PCR reads and lists one entry per CDR3 protein. The sample includes about 500,000 distinct CDR3 sequences, approximately 15% of them seen just once. The sequencing here drew on CD4+ T cells sorted from PBMCs, taken around 25 months after vaccination. These receptors all stem from a man aged 50 to 75 who received an inactivated influenza vaccine.

The rearrangement uses TRBV10-3 and TRBJ2-7; TRBD1 agrees at 8 bases. Trimming at V came to 7 bases and at J to 5 bases, leaving 10 bases not matched to a gene. Germline V gene sequence: CDR1 ENHRY, CDR2 SYGVKD. CDR3 length: 14 residues. Here the CDR3 reads CAINQTGAGHEQYF. In DNA, the CDR3 is TGTGCCATCAATCAGACAGGGGCCGGCCACGAGCAGTACTTC.

This sequence joins TRBV6-2 or TRBV6-3 and TRBJ1-6, with D unresolved. Trimming cost V 2 bases and J 8 bases, with 19 bases left between them. Germline CDR1 reads MNHEY; CDR2 reads SVGEGT. The CDR3 is 17 residues long. The CDR3 is CASSYKWSLRRDSPLHF. The DNA of the CDR3 is TGTGCCAGCAGTTACAAGTGGTCGTTAAGGAGGGATTCACCCCTCCACTTT.

This clonotype was seen at least ten times. The V and J genes are TRBV29-1 and TRBJ1-5, with no clear D. The CDR3 runs 13 residues. Germline CDR1 is SQVTM and CDR2 is ANQGSEA. Trimming left V 4 bases short and J 6 bases short, with 13 bases between. The CDR3 loop reads CSVAQSGGQPQHF. The CDR3 DNA sequence: TGCAGCGTTGCCCAGAGCGGAGGTCAGCCCCAGCATTTT.

There are many counts of this clonotype. The chain links TRBV12-3 or TRBV12-4 to TRBJ2-1; TRBD2 is a possible D gene (5 bases). This CDR3 is built from 13 residues. Deletions cut 3 bases from V and 9 bases from J, with 12 bases between. In DNA form, the CDR3 reads TGTGCCAGCAGTTTCCGCCTAGCCCCTGAGCAGTTCTTC. It specifies CASSFRLAPEQFF.

This clonotype was counted only a few times. A much larger clone lies one base from this, so it may be a read error. The rearrangement uses TRBV20-1 and TRBJ2-1, with 14 positions matching TRBD2. The CDR3 loop spans 16 amino acids. Germline V lookup: CDR1 DFQATT, CDR2 SNEGSKA (reference sequence). J was trimmed by 6 bases and V by 3 bases; bases with no gene match: 7. The CDR3 DNA sequence: TGCAGTGCTAGTTGGGGACTAGCGGGGGCACGCAATGAGCAGTTCTTC. Translated, it gives CSASWGLAGARNEQFF.

The chain links TRBV2 to TRBJ2-5, with D unclear. The CDR3 loop spans 12 amino acids. Deletions cut 4 bases from V and 5 bases from J, with 8 bases between. Looked up from germline, CDR1 is SNHLY and CDR2 is FYNNEI. The CDR3 DNA follows: TGTGCCAGCAGTGCATCGCGGGAGACCCAGTACTTC. Amino acid sequence: CASSASRETQYF.

This clonotype was observed a handful of times. This chain connects TRBV27 to TRBJ1-4, with TRBD1 identical over 7 bases. CDR3 size: 14 residues. Germline trimming cut 3 bases from V and 7 bases from J; bases unmatched to any gene: 5. Germline CDR1 reads MNHEY; CDR2 reads SMNVEV (reference sequence). The CDR3 DNA reads TGTGCCAGCAGTTTGACAGGGCGGGGTGAAAAACTGTTTTTT. Amino acid sequence: CASSLTGRGEKLFF.

The chain combines TRBV6-1 with TRBJ1-5, with D possibly TRBD1 on 5 matching bases. The V and J ends lost 5 bases and 4 bases respectively, with 15 bases between them. This CDR3 region has 15 residues. Per the germline V gene, CDR1 is MNHNS and CDR2 is SASEGT. In DNA form, the CDR3 reads TGTGCCAGCAGTCCGCTAGCGGGGGGGAATCAGCCCCAGCATTTT. Its protein is CASSPLAGGNQPQHF.

The chain has TRBV12-3 or TRBV12-4 and TRBJ1-3; D ambiguous. V was shortened by 6 bases and J by 0 bases, with 15 bases between the two germline ends. The CDR3 extends over 16 amino acids. The CDR3 coding sequence is TGTGCCAGCAGGGGTCCGGACGTTATCTCTGGAAACACCATATATTTT. Amino acid sequence: CASRGPDVISGNTIYF.

This clonotype was detected only a few times. The gene calls are TRBV20-1 and TRBJ2-1; TRBD1 matches 7 bases. Germline V gene data show CDR1 as DFQATT and CDR2 as SNEGSKA (reference sequence). V was pared by 0 bases and J by 5 bases, with 4 bases of the junction left unmatched. The length of the CDR3 is 14 residues. CDR3 sequence (DNA): TGCAGTGCTAGAGATTGGGGACAGAACAATGAGCAGTTCTTC. Protein sequence: CSARDWGQNNEQFF.

This clonotype was found a few times. The chain uses TRBV28 and TRBJ2-2, with D unclear. Per the germline V gene, CDR1 is MDHEN and CDR2 is SYDVKM. The V end lost 0 bases, the J end lost 4 bases, and 9 bases lay between the germline ends. The CDR3 is 15 residues long. This chain's CDR3 is CASSLWDRTTGELFF. As DNA, the CDR3 is TGTGCCAGCAGTTTATGGGACCGAACCACCGGGGAGCTGTTTTTT.

The chain carries TRBV7-2 and TRBJ1-2, with 9 positions matching TRBD1. The length of the CDR3 is 14 residues. Unmatched junction bases numbered 6, after V lost 5 bases and J lost 5 bases. Germline-derived CDR1 and CDR2 are SGHTA and FQGNSA. The CDR3 DNA is TGTGCCAGCAGCCAGGACAGGGGAAGTTATGGCTACACCTTC. Protein: CASSQDRGSYGYTF. The variable domain in full, with the rest retrieved from reference TRBV7-2 and TRBJ1-2, is GAGVSQSPSNKVTEKGKDVELRCDPISGHTALYWYRQSLGQGLEFLIYFQGNSAPDKSGLPSDRFSAERTGGSVSTLTIQRTQQEDSAVYLCASSQDRGSYGYTFGSGTRLTVV.

Remarks on this clonotype: One end of the junction is discordant with germline, which a read error may explain. In DNA form, the CDR3 reads TGTGCCACTAGCAAGGGGAGTTACAATGAGCAGTTCTTC. This encodes CATSKGSYNEQFF. This rearrangement joins TRBV15 to TRBJ2-1; D might be TRBD1 or TRBD2, each matching 5 bases. CDR1 LNHNV and CDR2 YYDKDF come from the germline V gene (reference sequence). This CDR3 contains 13 residues.

The sample holds a few counts of this clonotype. The chain recombines TRBV12-3 or TRBV12-4 with TRBJ2-7; D remains ambiguous. Between the trimmed V and J ends, which lost 2 bases and 3 bases, there was a span of 8 bases. The CDR3 is 13 residues long. CDR3 coding DNA: TGTGCCAGCAGTTTACAGAGCCTCTACGAGCAGTACTTC. Amino acid sequence: CASSLQSLYEQYF.

V gene TRBV24-1 combines with J gene TRBJ2-1; the D call may be TRBD1 or TRBD2 (5 bases each). The germline gives CDR1 KGHDR, CDR2 SFDVKD. The CDR3 loop spans 14 amino acids. With 5 bases removed from V and 7 bases from J, the gap between germline ends came to 14 bases. CDR3 sequence (DNA): TGTGCCACCAGTGGCGGGCCGCACAGGAATGAGCAGTTCTTC. Its protein is CATSGGPHRNEQFF.

The chain employs TRBV14 and TRBJ2-7, with TRBD1 matching over 8 bases. The ends lost 5 bases at V and 5 bases at J; junction bases unmatched: 8. The CDR3 consists of 14 residues. Germline assignment: CDR1 SGHDN and CDR2 FVKESK. CDR3 sequence: CASSWTGNPHEQYF. CDR3 DNA: TGTGCCAGCAGCTGGACAGGGAATCCCCACGAGCAGTACTTC.

This clonotype was observed at least ten times. The genes are TRBV20-1 and TRBJ2-2, with D hard to call. Trimming took 5 bases from V and 2 from J, leaving 6 bases between them. Germline CDR1 DFQATT, CDR2 SNEGSKA (reference sequence). The CDR3 sequence is 12 residues long. The CDR3 DNA sequence: TGCAGTGCTGGACGAAACACCGGGGAGCTGTTTTTT. This sequence encodes CSAGRNTGELFF.

This clonotype turned up a few times. This rearrangement joins TRBV6-2 or TRBV6-3 to TRBJ2-1; TRBD2 matches at 7 bases. After removal of 8 bases from V and 7 bases from J, the junction contained 8 bases not matched to a gene. The CDR3 sequence is 13 residues long. Germline CDR1 and CDR2: MNHEY and SVGEGT. The CDR3 nucleotides read TGTGCCAGCCGTGGGGGAGCGGGAAATGAGCAGTTCTTC. Translating gives CASRGGAGNEQFF.

This chain uses TRBV20-1 with TRBJ2-1; 11 bases fit TRBD1. Germline lookup yields CDR1 DFQATT and CDR2 SNEGSKA (reference sequence). The CDR3 spans 12 residues. V shed 7 bases, J shed 6 bases, and the junction held 2 bases outside the gene matches. The CDR3 DNA is TGCAGTGGCGGGACAGGGGGCAATGAGCAGTTCTTC. Translating it yields CSGGTGGNEQFF.

The rearrangement uses TRBV20-1 and TRBJ2-1; 12 bases map to TRBD2. Germline trimming cut 6 bases from V and 7 bases from J; bases unmatched to any gene: 7. CDR3 length equals 14 residues. CDR1 and CDR2 (germline): DFQATT, SNEGSKA (reference sequence). The CDR3 DNA reads TGCAGTGCGCACTCCGGGACTAGCGGGAATGAGCAGTTCTTC. Amino acids: CSAHSGTSGNEQFF.

This clonotype was counted a few times. The chain joins TRBV7-9 to TRBJ2-2, with D tentatively TRBD1 (6 bases). CDR3 size: 14 residues. With 5 bases removed from V and 6 bases from J, the gap between germline ends came to 13 bases. Germline loops: CDR1 SEHNR, CDR2 FQNEAQ (reference sequence). CDR3 region: CASSLGTPPGELFF. Here the CDR3 DNA reads TGTGCCAGCAGCCTTGGGACACCACCCGGGGAGCTGTTTTTT. Full variable domain (rest looked up from reference TRBV7-9 and TRBJ2-2): DTGVSQNPRHKITKRGQNVTFRCDPISEHNRLYWYRQTLGQGPEFLTYFQNEAQLEKSRLLSDRFSAERPKGSFSTLEIQRTEQGDSAMYLCASSLGTPPGELFFGEGSRLTVL.

In this sample, this clonotype turned up a few times. This chain joins TRBV5-6 and TRBJ2-3; D perhaps matches TRBD2 (5 bases). There are 15 residues in the CDR3. From germline, CDR1 is SGHDT and CDR2 YYEEEE. V was shortened by 0 bases and J by 0 bases, with 8 bases between the two germline ends. In DNA, the CDR3 is TGTGCCAGCAGCTTGGTTAGCGAGAGCACAGATACGCAGTATTTT. Translating gives CASSLVSESTDTQYF.

The chain is built from TRBV7-3 and TRBJ2-1, with 8 bases lining up with TRBD2. The trim removed 2 bases at V and 0 bases at J, leaving 6 bases unmatched. The length of the CDR3 is 17 residues. The germline CDR1 and CDR2 sequences are SGHTA and FQGTGA. The CDR3 DNA sequence: TGTGCCAGCAGCTTAGGAAACAGCGGGAGCTCCTACAATGAGCAGTTCTTC. Translation: CASSLGNSGSSYNEQFF.

This chain links TRBV12-3 or TRBV12-4 with TRBJ2-1; 9 bases fit TRBD1. The CDR3 contains 15 residues. V gave up 6 bases and J gave up 6 bases; unmatched junction bases: 9. The CDR3 loop reads CASRQGQGFGNEQFF. The CDR3 coding sequence is TGTGCCAGCAGGCAGGGACAGGGTTTTGGCAATGAGCAGTTCTTC.